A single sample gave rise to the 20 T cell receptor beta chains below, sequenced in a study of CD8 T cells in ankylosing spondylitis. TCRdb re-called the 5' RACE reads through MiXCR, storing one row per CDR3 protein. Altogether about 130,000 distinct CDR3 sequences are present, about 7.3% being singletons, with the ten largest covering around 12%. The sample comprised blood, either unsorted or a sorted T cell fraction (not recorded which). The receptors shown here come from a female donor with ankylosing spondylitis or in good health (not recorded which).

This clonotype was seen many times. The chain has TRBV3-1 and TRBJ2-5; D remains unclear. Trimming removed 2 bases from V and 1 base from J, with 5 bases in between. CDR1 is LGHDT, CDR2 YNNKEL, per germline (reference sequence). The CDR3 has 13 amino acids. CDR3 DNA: TGTGCCAGCAGCCAAAGCAGCCAAGAGACCCAGTACTTC. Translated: CASSQSSQETQYF.

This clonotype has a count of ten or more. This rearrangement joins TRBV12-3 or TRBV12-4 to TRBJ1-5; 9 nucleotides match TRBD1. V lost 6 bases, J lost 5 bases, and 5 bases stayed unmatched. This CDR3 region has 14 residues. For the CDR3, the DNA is TGTGCCAGCAGAGGAGACAGGGGGGATCAGCCCCAGCATTTT. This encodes CASRGDRGDQPQHF.

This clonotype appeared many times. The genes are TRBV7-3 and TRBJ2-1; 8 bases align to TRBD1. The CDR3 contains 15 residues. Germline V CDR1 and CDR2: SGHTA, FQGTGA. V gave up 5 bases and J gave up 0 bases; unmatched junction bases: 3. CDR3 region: CASSPTGGSYNEQFF. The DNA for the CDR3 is TGTGCCAGCAGCCCTACAGGGGGCTCCTACAATGAGCAGTTCTTC. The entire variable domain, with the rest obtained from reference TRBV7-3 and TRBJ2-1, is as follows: GAGVSQTPSNKVTEKGKYVELRCDPISGHTALYWYRQSLGQGPEFLIYFQGTGAADDSGLPNDRFFAVRPEGSVSTLKIQRTERGDSAVYLCASSPTGGSYNEQFFGPGTRLTVL.

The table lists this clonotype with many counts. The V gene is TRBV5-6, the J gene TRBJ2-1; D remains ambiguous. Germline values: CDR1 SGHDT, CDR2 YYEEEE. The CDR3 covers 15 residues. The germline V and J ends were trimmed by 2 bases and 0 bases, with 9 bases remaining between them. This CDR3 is CASSFAANSYNEQFF. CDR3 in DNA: TGTGCCAGCAGCTTCGCAGCCAACTCCTACAATGAGCAGTTCTTC. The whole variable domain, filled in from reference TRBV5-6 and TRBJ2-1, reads DAGVTQSPTHLIKTRGQQVTLRCSPKSGHDTVSWYQQALGQGPQFIFQYYEEEERQRGNFPDRFSGHQFPNYSSELNVNALLLGDSALYLCASSFAANSYNEQFFGPGTRLTVL.

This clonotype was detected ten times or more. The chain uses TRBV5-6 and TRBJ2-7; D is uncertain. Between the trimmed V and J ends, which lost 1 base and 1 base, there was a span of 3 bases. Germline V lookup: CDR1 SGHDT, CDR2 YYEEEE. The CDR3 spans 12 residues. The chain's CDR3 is CASSLSSYEQYF. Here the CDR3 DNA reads TGTGCCAGCAGCTTGTCTTCCTACGAGCAGTACTTC.

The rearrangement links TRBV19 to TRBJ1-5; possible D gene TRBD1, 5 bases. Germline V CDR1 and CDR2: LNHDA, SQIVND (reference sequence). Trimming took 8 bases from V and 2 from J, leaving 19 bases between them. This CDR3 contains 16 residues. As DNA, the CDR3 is TGTGCCAGTGCGGGCGGGAGAGGGGAAGGCAATCAGCCCCAGCATTTT. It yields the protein CASAGGRGEGNQPQHF.

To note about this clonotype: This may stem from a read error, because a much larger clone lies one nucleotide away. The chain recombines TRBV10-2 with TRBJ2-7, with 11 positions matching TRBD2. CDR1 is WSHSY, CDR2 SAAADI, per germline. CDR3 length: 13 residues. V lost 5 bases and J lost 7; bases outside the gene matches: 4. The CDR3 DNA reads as TGCGCCAGCAGTCTAGCGGGGGGTAAAGAGCAGTACTTC. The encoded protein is CASSLAGGKEQYF.

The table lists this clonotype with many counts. CDR3 protein: CASSPLTEVVNTEAFF. The CDR3 DNA reads as TGCGCCAGCAGCCCGCTTACGGAGGTTGTGAACACTGAAGCTTTCTTT. The V call is TRBV5-1, the J call TRBJ1-1; D ambiguous. Germline loops: CDR1 SGHRS, CDR2 YFSETQ. The germline V and J ends were trimmed by 4 bases and 0 bases, with 16 bases remaining between them. The CDR3 length is 16 residues.

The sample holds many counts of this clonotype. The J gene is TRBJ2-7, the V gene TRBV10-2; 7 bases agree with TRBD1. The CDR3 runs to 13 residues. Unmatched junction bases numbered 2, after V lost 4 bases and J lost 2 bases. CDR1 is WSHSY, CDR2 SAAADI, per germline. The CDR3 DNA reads TGCGCCAGCAGTGGTGGGACAGCCTACGAGCAGTACTTC. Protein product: CASSGGTAYEQYF.

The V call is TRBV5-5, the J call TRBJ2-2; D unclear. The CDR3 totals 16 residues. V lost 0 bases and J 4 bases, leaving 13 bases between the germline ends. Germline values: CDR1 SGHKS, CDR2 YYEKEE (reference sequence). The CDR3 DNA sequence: TGTGCCAGCAGCTTGGTGCCCGAAGTTCCCACCGGGGAGCTGTTTTTT. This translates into CASSLVPEVPTGELFF.

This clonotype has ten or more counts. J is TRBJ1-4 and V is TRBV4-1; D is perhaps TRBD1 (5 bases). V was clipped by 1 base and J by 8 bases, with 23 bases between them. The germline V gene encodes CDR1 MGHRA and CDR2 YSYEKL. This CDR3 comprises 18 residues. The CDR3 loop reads CASSQVGGTVNRREKLFF. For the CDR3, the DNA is TGCGCCAGCAGCCAAGTTGGGGGGACGGTTAATCGTAGAGAAAAACTGTTTTTT.

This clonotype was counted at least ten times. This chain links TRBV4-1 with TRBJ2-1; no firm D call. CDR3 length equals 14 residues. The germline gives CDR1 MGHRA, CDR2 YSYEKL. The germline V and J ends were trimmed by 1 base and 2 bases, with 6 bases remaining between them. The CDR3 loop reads CASSQAETYNEQFF. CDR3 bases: TGCGCCAGCAGCCAAGCTGAGACCTACAATGAGCAGTTCTTC.

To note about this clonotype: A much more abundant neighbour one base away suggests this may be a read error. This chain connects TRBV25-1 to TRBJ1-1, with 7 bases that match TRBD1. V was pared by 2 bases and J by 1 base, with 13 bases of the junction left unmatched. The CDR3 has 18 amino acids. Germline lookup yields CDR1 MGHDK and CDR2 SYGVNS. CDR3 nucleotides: TGTGCCAGCAGTGAAATGCACAGGGGACTAACTGAGAACACTGAAGCTTTCTTT. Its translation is CASSEMHRGLTENTEAFF.

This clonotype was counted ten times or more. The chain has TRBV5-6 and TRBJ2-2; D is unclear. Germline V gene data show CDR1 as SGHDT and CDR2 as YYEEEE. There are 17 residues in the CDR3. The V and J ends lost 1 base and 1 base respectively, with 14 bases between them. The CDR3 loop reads CASSLMVEVGNTGELFF. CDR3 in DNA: TGTGCCAGCAGCTTGATGGTTGAGGTCGGGAACACCGGGGAGCTGTTTTTT.

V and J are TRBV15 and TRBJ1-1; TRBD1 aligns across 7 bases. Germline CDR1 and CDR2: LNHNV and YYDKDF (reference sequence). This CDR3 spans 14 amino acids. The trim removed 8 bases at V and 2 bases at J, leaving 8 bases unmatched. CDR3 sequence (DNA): TGTGCCACCTGGGCCGGGACAGCCAACACTGAAGCTTTCTTT. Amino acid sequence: CATWAGTANTEAFF.

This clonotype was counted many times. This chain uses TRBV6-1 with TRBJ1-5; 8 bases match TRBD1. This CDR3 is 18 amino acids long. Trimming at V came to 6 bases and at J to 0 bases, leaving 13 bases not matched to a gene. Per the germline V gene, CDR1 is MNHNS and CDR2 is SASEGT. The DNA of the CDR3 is TGTGCCAGCAGCCCAAGGCCCGGACAGGGACTTAGCAATCAGCCCCAGCATTTT. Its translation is CASSPRPGQGLSNQPQHF.

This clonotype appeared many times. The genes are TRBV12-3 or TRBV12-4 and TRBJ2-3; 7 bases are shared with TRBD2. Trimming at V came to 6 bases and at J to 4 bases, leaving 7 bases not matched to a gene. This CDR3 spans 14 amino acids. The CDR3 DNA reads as TGTGCCAGCAGCATAGCGGGCGGTGCAGATACGCAGTATTTT. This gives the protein CASSIAGGADTQYF.

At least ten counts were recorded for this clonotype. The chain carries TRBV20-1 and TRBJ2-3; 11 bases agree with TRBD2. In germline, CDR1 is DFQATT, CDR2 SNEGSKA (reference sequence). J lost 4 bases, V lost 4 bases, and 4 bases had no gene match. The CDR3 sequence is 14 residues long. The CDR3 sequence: CSAKATSGADTQYF. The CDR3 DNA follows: TGCAGTGCTAAAGCGACTAGCGGGGCAGATACGCAGTATTTT.

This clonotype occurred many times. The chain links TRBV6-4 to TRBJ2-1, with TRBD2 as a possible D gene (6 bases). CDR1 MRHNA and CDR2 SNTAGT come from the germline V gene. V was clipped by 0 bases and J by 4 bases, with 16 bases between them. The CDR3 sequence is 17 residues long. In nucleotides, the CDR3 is TGTGCCAGCAGTGACTCGCCCCTCCGCGGGGTGTACAATGAGCAGTTCTTC. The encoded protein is CASSDSPLRGVYNEQFF.

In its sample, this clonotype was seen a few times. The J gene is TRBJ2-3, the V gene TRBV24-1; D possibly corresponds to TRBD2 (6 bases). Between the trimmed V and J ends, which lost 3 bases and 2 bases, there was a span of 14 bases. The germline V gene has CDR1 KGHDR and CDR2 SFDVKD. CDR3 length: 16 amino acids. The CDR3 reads CATSDARLGPTDTQYF. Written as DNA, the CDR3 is TGTGCCACCAGTGATGCCCGACTAGGCCCCACAGATACGCAGTATTTT.